This T cell receptor beta chain stems from a study of cytomegalovirus exposure and HLA in healthy donors listed by TCRdb under 2017. Notes on the research overall: According to a later analysis, one platform produced both the 120 validation repertoires and the 550 to 800 repertoires of the first cohort. The aim of the study was to test whether cataloging public T cell receptors could identify signatures of past pathogen exposure. A separate validation cohort of 100 to 150 different subjects was used in addition to the 666-subject first cohort. To predict cytomegalovirus infection status, the study combined high-throughput TCR immunosequencing, statistical association of individual TCRs with disease status, and machine learning.

CDR1 and CDR2, per the germline V gene, are SNHLY and FYNNEI. The CDR3 runs 15 residues from the cysteine to the phenylalanine. Only CDR3 DNA remains: 45 bases, in frame from the first base. After removal of 6 bases from V and 3 bases from J, the junction retains 8 bases not matched to a gene. Separate from the approximately 700-subject first cohort, the validation cohort of 90 to 150 subjects was the group to which the donors belonged. Concerning this clone itself: The target of this receptor is not known. No much larger clone exists at a distance of one base, and base qualities are not known.

Points the paper makes about the study in general: Of the cluster scores, about 94% were above 0 in a later analysis, which found that TCRs clustered in the first cohort also tended to co-occur in the 95 to 150 validation repertoires. Most TCR sequences were seen in very few donors, while some public TCRs were found in many individuals. In both the original and validation cohorts, the classifier was reported to diagnose cytomegalovirus status with high specificity and sensitivity. According to the authors, the approach could potentially be generalized to other disease states and immunological phenotypes. In the study, some 160 TCR beta chains were listed as associated with cytomegalovirus. A few of the identified cytomegalovirus-associated TCR beta chains were confirmed in vitro to be specific for cytomegalovirus antigens. A later analysis lacked HLA typing for the validation cohort, so it scored co-occurrence in that cohort across all 110 or so repertoires.

Library preparation was by the immunoSEQ multiplex PCR assay. The study's own analysis went as follows. A statistical classification framework was built for diagnosing cytomegalovirus status from the catalog of TCR beta chain sequences. The source is immuneACCESS, and TCRdb retained only in-frame sequences with V and J called. Part of the clones is not carried over; for the studies checked, unresolved V genes explain less than half of this, and the remainder is unexplained. D and trimming were read from the DNA, whereas the V and J calls and clone size are those reported in that table. The sample data list about 200,000 clones, and more than 65% of these were observed just once. Roughly 13% of the sample is taken by the ten largest.

This TCR derives from a woman aged 30 to 39 in good health and CMV-seropositive. Sequencing was carried out using PBMCs. The chain joins TRBV2 to TRBJ2-1; a stretch of 7 junction bases matches TRBD2. Read as DNA, the sequence is TGTGCCAGCAGGGCGATGCGGGAGAGCTACAATGAGCAGTTCTTC. Its protein is CASRAMRESYNEQFF.